This T cell receptor (beta chain) was sequenced during a study of T-cell reconstitution after alpha-beta-depleted transplantation in children. TCRbeta library preparation incorporated unique molecular identifiers. TCRdb re-analysed the PCR reads in MiXCR, keeping a single row per CDR3 protein. The table lists 150,000 to 200,000 distinct CDR3 sequences, approximately 6.6% of them singletons, with 3% in the top ten. Germline assignment: CDR1 SGHKS and CDR2 YYEKEE (reference sequence). The CDR3 loop spans 16 amino acids. Losses at the gene ends were 5 bases for V and 0 bases for J; bases not matched to a gene: 6. This clonotype was found many times.

The receptor comes from a human donor who donated a stem cell graft to a child with Wiskott-Aldrich syndrome. Sequenced here: PBMCs from the stem cell graft donor, sampled from the stem cell graft. The V gene is TRBV5-5, the J gene TRBJ1-3, with 9 bases that match TRBD1. The CDR3 is CASRFGTGSSGNTIYF. CDR3 DNA: TGTGCCAGCAGATTCGGGACAGGGTCCTCTGGAAACACCATATATTTT. The full variable domain, in which reference TRBV5-5 and TRBJ1-3 provide the parts outside the CDR3, is DAGVTQSPTHLIKTRGQQVTLRCSPISGHKSVSWYQQVLGQGPQFIFQYYEKEERGRGNFPDRFSARQFPNYSSELNVNALLLGDSALYLCASRFGTGSSGNTIYFGEGSWLTVV.